The next 26 T cell receptor beta chains were all read from a single sample in a study of T cell repertoires in cytomegalovirus infection. TCRdb passed the reads through MiXCR, listing each CDR3 protein once. This table has some 300,000 distinct CDR3 sequences, 8% to 10% appearing once. Sequenced input: PBMCs. The source of these receptors is a human donor in good health (CMV status not recorded). Some clones in this sample may be carry-over from other donors' samples.

V usage is TRBV5-1 and J usage is TRBJ2-2; 14 nucleotides agree with TRBD2. The germline CDR1 and CDR2 sequences are SGHRS and YFSETQ. The J segment lost 9 bases and the V segment lost 3 bases, leaving 10 bases of the junction unmatched. The CDR3 runs to 17 residues. DNA for the CDR3: TGCGCCAGCAGCTCGGGACTAGCGGGGGCCTCAGACAGGGAGCTGTTTTTT. Protein sequence: CASSSGLAGASDRELFF. Full variable domain (remainder filled in from reference TRBV5-1 and TRBJ2-2): KAGVTQTPRYLIKTRGQQVTLSCSPISGHRSVSWYQQTPGQGLQFLFEYFSETQRNKGNFPGRFSGRQFSNSRSEMNVSTLELGDSALYLCASSSGLAGASDRELFFGEGSRLTVL.

In this sample, this clonotype turned up many times. The CDR3 region has the DNA TGTGCCAGCAGCTTAGACCCAGGTGGAAACACCATATATTTT. This codes for CASSLDPGGNTIYF. The V and J genes are TRBV7-2 and TRBJ1-3, with D unclear. This CDR3 is 14 amino acids long. Trimming removed 1 base at V and 3 bases at J, with 7 bases between. CDR1 is SGHTA, CDR2 FQGNSA, per germline.

This clonotype has at least ten counts. The chain is built from TRBV2 and TRBJ2-3, with a tentative D call TRBD1 (5 bases). Germline assignment: CDR1 SNHLY and CDR2 FYNNEI. The CDR3 contains 16 residues. Trimming left V 1 base short and J 2 bases short, with 13 bases between. In DNA, the CDR3 is TGTGCCAGCAGTGAAGGAGCGCCAGGGTACACAGATACGCAGTATTTT. Protein sequence: CASSEGAPGYTDTQYF.

In its sample, this clonotype was seen many times. The rearrangement uses TRBV20-1 and TRBJ2-2; D is perhaps TRBD1 (5 bases). Trimming removed 0 bases from V and 0 bases from J, with 17 bases in between. CDR3 length equals 18 residues. Germline V CDR1 and CDR2: DFQATT, SNEGSKA (reference sequence). CDR3 protein: CSARDEADSTTNTGELFF. DNA for the CDR3: TGCAGTGCTAGAGACGAAGCCGACAGTACTACGAACACCGGGGAGCTGTTTTTT.

This clonotype was picked up many times. V is TRBV20-1 and J is TRBJ2-7; 9 bases align to TRBD1. From germline, CDR1 is DFQATT and CDR2 SNEGSKA (reference sequence). With 2 bases clipped from V and 7 bases from J, the junction kept 12 bases outside the gene matches. There are 15 residues in the CDR3. This CDR3 is CSARPGQGRFGEQYF. The CDR3 nucleotides are TGCAGTGCTAGACCTGGACAGGGGAGATTTGGGGAGCAGTACTTC.

This clonotype occurred many times. The chain links TRBV7-3 to TRBJ2-2; D gene ambiguous. This CDR3 spans 12 amino acids. Trimming took 8 bases from V and 1 from J, leaving 5 bases between them. The germline gives CDR1 SGHTA, CDR2 FQGTGA. CDR3: CASGGNTGELFF. The CDR3 nucleotides read TGTGCCAGCGGCGGGAACACCGGGGAGCTGTTTTTT.

This clonotype was detected ten times or more. The chain joins TRBV6-1 to TRBJ2-1; 9 nucleotides align to TRBD1. V shed 3 bases, J shed 4 bases, and the junction held 4 bases outside the gene matches. The CDR3 length is 15 residues. Germline CDR1 and CDR2: MNHNS and SASEGT. The CDR3 protein is CASSDGQGSYNEQFF. The CDR3 coding sequence is TGTGCCAGCAGTGACGGACAGGGGTCTTACAATGAGCAGTTCTTC.

In its sample, this clonotype was seen many times. The rearrangement uses TRBV4-1 and TRBJ2-7, with a tentative D call TRBD1 (5 bases). CDR3 length: 14 amino acids. From germline, CDR1 is MGHRA and CDR2 YSYEKL. Trimming shortened V by 1 base and J by 2 bases, and 9 bases separated the two germline ends. For the CDR3, the DNA is TGCGCCAGCAGCCAAGTTTTGGGGCCCTACGAGCAGTACGTC. Translating gives CASSQVLGPYEQYV.

The chain joins TRBV20-1 to TRBJ1-6; tentative D call: TRBD1 (5 bases). The CDR3 covers 12 residues. Germline CDR1 and CDR2: DFQATT and SNEGSKA (reference sequence). V was trimmed by 6 bases and J by 9 bases, leaving 12 bases between them. The CDR3 region is CSAIVGGSPLHF. The CDR3 DNA is TGCAGTGCAATAGTGGGGGGTTCACCCCTCCACTTT.

This clonotype was picked up many times. The chain recombines TRBV12-3 or TRBV12-4 with TRBJ2-6; tentative D call: TRBD1 (6 bases). With 3 bases removed from V and 0 bases from J, the gap between germline ends came to 6 bases. The CDR3 spans 15 residues. The CDR3 DNA follows: TGTGCCAGCAGTTTGGGGGCCTCTGGGGCCAACGTCCTGACTTTC. It translates to CASSLGASGANVLTF.

This clonotype was observed many times. The rearrangement uses TRBV28 and TRBJ2-2; a possible D gene is TRBD2 (7 bases). CDR3 length: 14 residues. Germline lookup yields CDR1 MDHEN and CDR2 SYDVKM. The V and J ends lost 9 bases and 3 bases respectively, with 14 bases between them. CDR3 residues: CASAGAADTGELFF. In DNA form, the CDR3 reads TGTGCCAGTGCGGGGGCGGCGGACACCGGGGAGCTGTTTTTT.

The chain combines TRBV20-1 with TRBJ2-1, with D possibly TRBD1 on 7 matching bases. Looked up from germline, CDR1 is DFQATT and CDR2 is SNEGSKA (reference sequence). The length of the CDR3 is 14 residues. V dropped 0 bases and J dropped 6 bases, with 12 bases sitting between them. The DNA of the CDR3 is TGCAGTGCTAGAGAGGGGCAGGGGGGCAATGAGCAGTTCTTC. This gives the protein CSAREGQGGNEQFF.

In its sample, this clonotype was seen many times. This rearrangement joins TRBV24-1 to TRBJ2-1; D unresolved. V was pared by 9 bases and J by 0 bases, with 5 bases between. The CDR3 consists of 12 residues. CDR1 is KGHDR, CDR2 SFDVKD, per germline. The CDR3 coding sequence is TGTGCCACCCAGTCCTCCTACAATGAGCAGTTCTTC. This encodes CATQSSYNEQFF.

This clonotype was seen at least ten times. The chain has TRBV10-3 and TRBJ2-2; a possible D gene is TRBD1 (7 bases). V lost 4 bases to trimming and J lost 3 bases, with 12 bases between them. From germline, CDR1 is ENHRY and CDR2 SYGVKD. This CDR3 has 15 residues. The CDR3 bases are TGTGCCATCAGTGTGGAGGGGGCGGACACCGGGGAGCTGTTTTTT. Protein sequence: CAISVEGADTGELFF.

There are many counts of this clonotype. The chain uses TRBV29-1 and TRBJ1-1; TRBD1 agrees at 7 bases. CDR1 SQVTM and CDR2 ANQGSEA come from the germline V gene. The CDR3 covers 12 residues. Losses at the gene ends were 2 bases for V and 10 bases for J; bases not matched to a gene: 7. The CDR3 here is CSVELWTGSAFF. CDR3 DNA: TGCAGCGTTGAACTCTGGACAGGATCAGCTTTCTTT. Combining the CDR3 with reference TRBV29-1 and TRBJ1-1 gives the whole variable domain SAVISQKPSRDICQRGTSLTIQCQVDSQVTMMFWYRQQPGQSLTLIATANQGSEATYESGFVIDKFPISRPNLTFSTLTVSNMSPEDSSIYLCSVELWTGSAFFGQGTRLTVV.

The rearrangement links TRBV15 to TRBJ1-2; maybe TRBD1 (5 bases). CDR1 and CDR2 from the germline V gene are LNHNV and YYDKDF (reference sequence). V lost 4 bases and J lost 4, with 19 bases in between. This CDR3 has 16 residues. The CDR3 region has the DNA TGTGCCACCAGCATCTTAGGGGCGACAGAAAGCTATGGCTACACCTTC. Protein product: CATSILGATESYGYTF.

The rearrangement links TRBV6-5 to TRBJ1-6, with TRBD1 identical over 8 bases. CDR1 is MNHEY, CDR2 SVGAGI, per germline. With V trimmed by 6 bases and J by 7 bases, 11 bases remained unmatched. This CDR3 contains 16 residues. The CDR3 protein is CASRSPRGQGNSPLHF. The CDR3 DNA reads as TGTGCCAGCAGATCCCCCCGAGGACAGGGCAATTCACCCCTCCACTTT.

The V and J genes are TRBV19 and TRBJ2-1; 14 nucleotides match TRBD2. With V trimmed by 2 bases and J by 7 bases, 10 bases remained unmatched. The CDR3 sequence is 18 residues long. Germline CDR1 is LNHDA and CDR2 is SQIVND (reference sequence). DNA of the CDR3: TGTGCCAGTAGTATAAGGGTATTGGGGACTAGCGGGGGAAATGAGCAGTTCTTC. Translating it yields CASSIRVLGTSGGNEQFF. Looking up the rest from reference TRBV19 and TRBJ2-1 gives the full variable domain: DGGITQSPKYLFRKEGQNVTLSCEQNLNHDAMYWYRQDPGQGLRLIYYSQIVNDFQKGDIAEGYSVSREKKESFPLTVTSAQKNPTAFYLCASSIRVLGTSGGNEQFFGPGTRLTVL.

This clonotype occurred once. CDR3 amino acids: CSARDSLNQPQHF. The CDR3 region has the DNA TGCAGTGCAAGGGACAGCCTTAATCAGCCCCAGCATTTT. The rearrangement uses TRBV20-1 and TRBJ1-5; TRBD1 matches 7 bases. The junction had 6 bases not matched to a gene; V was cut back by 6 bases and J by 4 bases. CDR3 length: 13 amino acids. CDR1 is DFQATT and CDR2 is SNEGSKA in the germline V gene (reference sequence).

This clonotype was recorded many times. The V and J genes are TRBV10-3 and TRBJ2-5; possible D gene TRBD2, 5 bases. The CDR3 is 12 residues long. V lost 4 bases to trimming and J lost 11 bases, with 14 bases between them. Germline V gives CDR1 ENHRY, CDR2 SYGVKD. CDR3 region: CAISVNRGPQYF. The CDR3 DNA reads as TGTGCCATCAGTGTAAACCGGGGTCCACAGTACTTC.

This clonotype was counted at least ten times. The chain uses TRBV7-2 and TRBJ2-7, with D perhaps matching TRBD1 (6 bases). Germline V lookup: CDR1 SGHTA, CDR2 FQGNSA. V was pared by 4 bases and J by 2 bases, with 15 bases between. The CDR3 totals 15 residues. In DNA form, the CDR3 reads TGTGCCAGCAGCTGGCTTCCGGGACAAACCTACGAGCAGTACGTC. Translation gives CASSWLPGQTYEQYV.

This clonotype was picked up one time. It may be a read error: a sequence one base away is much more abundant. The chain carries TRBV6-2 or TRBV6-3 and TRBJ2-2; the match to TRBD2 covers 12 bases. The CDR3 extends over 15 amino acids. The germline CDR1 and CDR2 sequences are MNHEY and SVGEGT. Trimming removed 7 bases from V and 9 bases from J; junction bases left unmatched: 9. CDR3 DNA: TGTGCCAGCACCCCCTCTAGCGGGGGGGCCTGGGAGCTGTTTTTT. This sequence encodes CASTPSSGGAWELFF.

This clonotype was recorded many times. V gene TRBV6-5 combines with J gene TRBJ2-7; D call uncertain. There are 13 residues in the CDR3. CDR1 and CDR2 (germline): MNHEY, SVGAGI. Trimming cost V 2 bases and J 2 bases, with 7 bases left between them. The CDR3: CASSYNFPYEQYF. CDR3 sequence (DNA): TGTGCCAGCAGTTACAACTTCCCCTACGAGCAGTACTTC.

This clonotype was counted ten times or more. The chain links TRBV7-9 to TRBJ2-4; 10 nucleotides align to TRBD1. V shed 3 bases and J 1 base; nucleotides not matched to a gene: 3. Per germline, CDR1 SEHNR and CDR2 FQNEAQ (reference sequence). The CDR3 consists of 16 residues. In DNA form, the CDR3 reads TGTGCCAGCAGCTTTCGACAGGGGGCCGCCAAAAACATTCAGTACTTC. It encodes CASSFRQGAAKNIQYF.

A few counts support this clonotype. CDR3 DNA: TGTGCCAGTAGTATTCGGACAGGGGAGCGGGGGGCTTACACAGATACGCAGTATTTT. This gives the protein CASSIRTGERGAYTDTQYF. The chain joins TRBV19 to TRBJ2-3, with D possibly called TRBD1 or TRBD2 (9 bases each). V lost 3 bases, J lost 2 bases, and 24 bases lay in between. This CDR3 is built from 19 residues. The germline CDR1 and CDR2 sequences are LNHDA and SQIVND (reference sequence).

This chain uses TRBV4-3 with TRBJ2-1, with D unclear. Germline-derived CDR1 and CDR2 are LGHNA and YSLEER. The CDR3 is 15 amino acids. Trimming stripped 4 bases from V and 1 base from J, with 11 bases between. Here the CDR3 reads CASSPYDQSYNEQFF. Here the CDR3 DNA reads TGCGCCAGCAGCCCATACGATCAGTCCTACAATGAGCAGTTCTTC.